This TCR beta chain was observed in a study of blood T cells in healthy people across ages. Findings of the study overall: Reliance upon unsorted PBMCs precluded definitive naive versus antigen-experienced comparison.

This clonotype was recorded a few times. The antigen is unknown. The use of a sample-barcoded 5' primer and a J-beta primer mix characterized a second PCR of roughly 6 to 12 cycles. Template switching added a 12-random-nucleotide identifier to every cDNA molecule. A single record per CDR3 protein comes from TCRdb applying MiXCR to the 5' RACE reads. Among 600,000 to 900,000 distinct CDR3 sequences, roughly 25% were seen once, and the ten largest hold over 2.5%. The CDR3 runs 15 residues. V lost 5 bases and J 7 bases, leaving 17 bases between the germline ends. Germline V lookup: CDR1 MDHEN, CDR2 SYDVKM. These data also featured in a second study, about T cells of mothers and their children. In that study: In the second PCR, M1S primer introduced barcodes and 2-4 random bases. Unrelated mother-child pairs always had slightly, but never significantly, lower normalized overlap than related pairs.

This chain uses TRBV28 with TRBJ2-2, with D maybe TRBD2 (5 bases). Sequenced sample: blood. This clonotype was sampled from a boy younger than 18 in good health. The CDR3 is CASSPRMRAGGELFF. CDR3 bases: TGTGCCAGCAGTCCCCGGATGAGGGCGGGCGGGGAGCTGTTTTTT. The full variable domain, rest sourced from reference TRBV28 and TRBJ2-2, is DVKVTQSSRYLVKRTGEKVFLECVQDMDHENMFWYRQDPGLGLRLIYFSYDVKMKEKGDIPEGYSVSREKKERFSLILESASTNQTSMYLCASSPRMRAGGELFFGEGSRLTVL.